In its sample, the clone carrying this T cell receptor beta chain was seen a few times. TCRdb reprocessed the reads via MiXCR and lists one record per CDR3 protein. This table holds some 90,000 distinct CDR3 sequences, 30% to 35% found once. This record belongs to a study of type 1 regulatory T cells. Study-wide context: T-allo10 is an in vitro-generated, Tr1-enriched CD4 T cell product specific for alloantigen.

CDR1 and CDR2 (germline): SQVTM, ANQGSEA. The CDR3 length is 17 residues. V dropped 4 bases and J dropped 5 bases, with 24 bases sitting between them. The chain combines TRBV29-1 with TRBJ2-1; D perhaps matches TRBD2 (6 bases). This TCR was sampled from a human donor in good health. Sequences were obtained from CD4+ T cells, either the whole sample or a sorted fraction (not recorded which). CDR3 DNA: TGCAGCGTTGTCCACGACACTAGCTCCGATCCCCACAATGAGCAGTTCTTC. Amino acid sequence: CSVVHDTSSDPHNEQFF.